The clone carrying this T cell receptor (beta chain) was picked up many times. The sample comes from a study of T cells after yellow fever vaccination. Whole-study context: Based on CD3, CD45RA, CCR7 and CD95, EM, EMRA, CM and Tscm memory subsets were sorted.

General study findings and limits: Reappearing after the booster were most of the clones from primary vaccination (less than 97% CD4, approximately 86% CD8).

From the 5' RACE reads, TCRdb called clonotypes with MiXCR, one entry per CDR3 protein. The sample yields roughly 9,800 distinct CDR3 sequences, around 4.7% seen once. The clonotype comes from a man between 18 and 29 years old who received the YFV17D yellow fever vaccine. The material sequenced was PBMCs, either bulk or a sorted T-cell subset (CD4+, CD8+, memory, or dextramer-sorted; not recorded which), taken less than 16 days after the first yellow fever vaccination.

Written as DNA, the CDR3 is TGTGCCAGCAGTTACAGGGGATTGGGTACAGATACGCAGTATTTT. This gives the protein CASSYRGLGTDTQYF. J is TRBJ2-3 and V is TRBV6-5, with D maybe TRBD1 (5 bases). The CDR3 consists of 15 residues. V dropped 2 bases and J dropped 3 bases, with 12 bases sitting between them. Germline CDR1 MNHEY, CDR2 SVGAGI.